This TCR beta chain was observed in a study of cytomegalovirus exposure and HLA in healthy donors. Broader study findings: The study recorded 164 TCR beta chains that were cytomegalovirus-associated.

60 Vbeta and 13 Jbeta primers were used in PCR. Only in-frame clones appear in the TCRdb table, and some are missing; sequencing was by immunoSEQ multiplex PCR. This table has about 180,000 clones, around four fifths appearing once. To note about this clone: Its antigen is not identified.

The sample taken for sequencing was PBMCs. The TCR comes from a woman in her sixties in good health and CMV-seropositive.

CDR3 region: CATSIYRVPNSGNTIYF. The CDR3 nucleotides read TGTGCCACCAGCATCTACAGGGTGCCAAACTCTGGAAACACCATATATTTT. The genes are TRBV15 and TRBJ1-3, with D maybe TRBD1 (6 bases). From germline, CDR1 is LNHNV and CDR2 YYDKDF (reference sequence). V dropped 4 bases and J dropped 0 bases, with 16 bases sitting between them. This CDR3 is 17 amino acids long.